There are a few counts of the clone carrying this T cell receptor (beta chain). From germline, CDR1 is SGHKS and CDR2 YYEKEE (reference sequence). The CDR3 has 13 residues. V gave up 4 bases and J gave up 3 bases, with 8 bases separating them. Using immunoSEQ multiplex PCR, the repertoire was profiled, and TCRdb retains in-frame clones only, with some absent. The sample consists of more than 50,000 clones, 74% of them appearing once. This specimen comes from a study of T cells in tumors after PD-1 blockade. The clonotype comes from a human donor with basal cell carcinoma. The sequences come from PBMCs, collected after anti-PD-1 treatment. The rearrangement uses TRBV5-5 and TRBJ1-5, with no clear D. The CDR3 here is CASSHLPNQPQHF. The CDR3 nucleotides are TGTGCCAGCAGCCACCTACCCAATCAGCCCCAGCATTTT.